A single TCR beta chain is shown here with its context. The data stem from a study of blood T cell repertoires in COVID-19. Produced via immunoSEQ multiplex PCR; TCRdb's table is partial and in-frame only. The repertoire holds about 180,000 clones, with approximately 82% as singletons. V shed 0 bases, J shed 4 bases, and the junction held 2 bases outside the gene matches. Germline V gene sequence: CDR1 SGDLS, CDR2 YYNGEE. The length of the CDR3 is 14 residues. The clonotype was recovered from an elderly woman with active or convalescent COVID-19. The specimen was peripheral blood. The genes are TRBV9 and TRBJ2-5; 8 bases align to TRBD2. CDR3 sequence: CASSVGAGGETQYF. In DNA, the CDR3 is TGTGCCAGCAGCGTAGGGGCGGGAGGAGAGACCCAGTACTTC.